The 10 T cell receptor beta chains in this list originate from one sample, sequenced in a study of cytomegalovirus exposure and HLA in healthy donors (dated by TCRdb to between 2016 and 2019). Libraries were constructed by the immunoSEQ multiplex PCR assay. A mixture of 60 forward primers for TCR Vbeta segments and 13 reverse primers for TCR Jbeta segments was used in the multiplex PCR. Held by TCRdb, this immuneACCESS table contains in-frame sequences only and omits some clones. Under half of the omission traces to an unresolved V gene where checked; the cause of the rest is unknown. Recorded for this sample are nearly 300,000 clones; roughly 90% of them occurred a single time. Clones ranked in the top ten supply less than 4.5% of the sample. Input material: PBMCs. The receptors derive from a man aged 35 to 55 in good health and CMV-seropositive.

The rearrangement links TRBV7-9 to TRBJ1-2; 7 bases agree with TRBD1. The germline V gene encodes CDR1 SEHNR and CDR2 FQNEAQ (reference sequence). J gave up 4 bases and V 5 bases, and 7 bases lay outside the gene matches. The CDR3 has 14 residues. The CDR3 reads CASSPVTGTYGYTF. CDR3 bases: TGTGCCAGCAGCCCAGTGACAGGGACCTATGGCTACACCTTC.

The V gene is TRBV29-1, the J gene TRBJ2-1; 12 bases map to TRBD1. There are 14 residues in the CDR3. Germline CDR1 SQVTM, CDR2 ANQGSEA. The ends lost 3 bases at V and 8 bases at J; junction bases unmatched: 5. Here the CDR3 DNA reads TGCAGCGTTGAGGGGACAGGGGGCATCGATGAGCAGTTCTTC. It encodes CSVEGTGGIDEQFF.

This chain joins TRBV11-2 and TRBJ2-3, with TRBD1 matching 9 bases. V shed 5 bases, J shed 3 bases, and the junction held 9 bases outside the gene matches. The CDR3 loop spans 16 amino acids. Looked up from germline, CDR1 is SGHAT and CDR2 is FQNNGV. DNA of the CDR3: TGTGCCAGCAGCCCTAAACAGGGGGCGGAGACAGATACGCAGTATTTT. Translating gives CASSPKQGAETDTQYF.

V gene TRBV5-1 combines with J gene TRBJ1-1; TRBD1 is a possible D gene (5 bases). V lost 0 bases and J lost 5, with 11 bases in between. The CDR3 loop spans 14 amino acids. Germline values: CDR1 SGHRS, CDR2 YFSETQ. The CDR3 is CASSLAVGGTEAFF. The CDR3 DNA reads as TGCGCCAGCAGCTTGGCCGTGGGGGGGACTGAAGCTTTCTTT.

The gene calls are TRBV4-1 and TRBJ1-1; D gene ambiguous. Deletions cut 0 bases from V and 2 bases from J, with 13 bases between. Germline V gene lookup returns CDR1 MGHRA and CDR2 YSYEKL. The CDR3 contains 16 residues. In DNA, the CDR3 is TGCGCCAGCAGCCAAGACCGGGGAGCCCTCAACACTGAAGCTTTCTTT. Translated: CASSQDRGALNTEAFF.

This rearrangement joins TRBV27 to TRBJ2-7; possible D gene TRBD2, 6 bases. V was cut by 4 bases and J by 11 bases, with 15 bases left in between. Germline V gene data show CDR1 as MNHEY and CDR2 as SMNVEV (reference sequence). CDR3 length: 12 amino acids. The CDR3 loop reads CASSSHRQREYF. The CDR3 DNA reads TGTGCCAGCAGTTCCCACAGGCAGCGGGAGTACTTC.

This chain joins TRBV18 and TRBJ1-2, with TRBD1 matching over 7 bases. The V gene's germline CDR1 is KGHSH and CDR2 LQKENI. CDR3 length: 14 amino acids. The V segment lost 3 bases and the J segment 4 bases; nucleotides outside the gene matches: 5. The CDR3 sequence: CASSPEQGSYGYTF. The CDR3 DNA sequence: TGTGCCAGCTCACCGGAACAGGGGAGCTATGGCTACACCTTC.

The rearrangement links TRBV19 to TRBJ2-7; TRBD1 matches at 9 bases. The V gene end was trimmed by 4 bases and the J gene end by 6 bases; junction bases not matched to a gene: 10. Germline CDR1 LNHDA, CDR2 SQIVND (reference sequence). This CDR3 has 15 residues. Here the CDR3 reads CASSTYAGQGGEQYF. The CDR3 nucleotides read TGTGCCAGTAGTACATACGCGGGACAGGGCGGCGAGCAGTACTTC.

The chain has TRBV10-3 and TRBJ2-1, with 10 bases fitting TRBD2. The germline gives CDR1 ENHRY, CDR2 SYGVKD. This CDR3 contains 14 residues. V was clipped by 4 bases and J by 9 bases; unmatched bases: 6. The CDR3 DNA reads TGTGCCATCAGTGGCCTAGCGGGAGTAGGTGAGCAGTTCTTC. Translated: CAISGLAGVGEQFF.

The gene calls are TRBV19 and TRBJ2-7, with a tentative D call TRBD1 (6 bases). The V end lost 0 bases, the J end lost 5 bases, and 14 bases lay between the germline ends. CDR1 is LNHDA and CDR2 is SQIVND in the germline V gene (reference sequence). The CDR3 length is 15 residues. In DNA, the CDR3 is TGTGCCAGTAGTATAGATTGGGGGCGCGAGGACGAGCAGTACTTC. This translates into CASSIDWGREDEQYF. The full variable domain, rest sourced from reference TRBV19 and TRBJ2-7, is DGGITQSPKYLFRKEGQNVTLSCEQNLNHDAMYWYRQDPGQGLRLIYYSQIVNDFQKGDIAEGYSVSREKKESFPLTVTSAQKNPTAFYLCASSIDWGREDEQYFGPGTRLTVT.